Listed below are T cell receptor beta chains from one sample, sequenced in a study of CXCR3-negative and CXCR3-positive naive CD8 T cells. No DNA is given; TCRdb re-called the 5' RACE reads and lists each CDR3 protein once. The sample shows roughly 130,000 distinct CDR3 sequences, and 0.5% to 0.6% sits with its ten largest clones. Material: naive CXCR3+ CD8+ T cells from blood. The receptor set was obtained from a human donor in good health. Some clones in this sample may be carry-over from other donors' samples. The CDR3 runs from the conserved cysteine through the conserved F or W.

V	length	J	CDR3
TRBV20-1	15	TRBJ2-7	CSAPNLAGSSYEQYF
TRBV12-3/TRBV12-4	14	TRBJ1-2	CASSFGETNYGYTF
TRBV12-3/TRBV12-4	11	TRBJ2-5	CASSDGETQYF
TRBV28	17	TRBJ1-1	CASRIRDSRTMNTEAFF
TRBV20-1	16	TRBJ2-7	CSANRLLQGFVYEQYF
TRBV29-1	14	TRBJ1-1	CSVEVTGAGTEAFF
TRBV12-3/TRBV12-4	15	TRBJ2-2	CASSFQGRNTGELFF
TRBV5-1	19	TRBJ2-2	CASRLADFAGGSNTGELFF
TRBV4-1	12	TRBJ2-1	CASSHKYNEQFF
TRBV11-2	15	TRBJ1-3	CASSSGGGGRNTIYF
TRBV29-1	13	TRBJ2-3	CSTGLAASDTQYF
TRBV7-9	16	TRBJ2-5	CASSLGGLSARETQYF
TRBV30	14	TRBJ2-1	CAWSSGNTGTEQFF
TRBV5-1	13	TRBJ2-1	CASSPSSPGLQFF
TRBV27	13	TRBJ2-7	CASSFGLKNEQYF
TRBV29-1	12	TRBJ1-2	CSAVVVTGGYTF
TRBV7-9	13	TRBJ1-5	CASSLGGTQPQHF
TRBV20-1	17	TRBJ2-1	CSARGLAESRRDNEQFF
TRBV7-3	13	TRBJ1-5	CASSLDPGWPQHF
TRBV20-1	14	TRBJ2-1	CSAQGQLIYNEQFF
TRBV7-2	12	TRBJ2-5	CASSLSWETQYF
TRBV5-6	19	TRBJ1-4	CASSLSYTGTGLPNEKLFF
TRBV5-5	17	TRBJ1-1	CASSLALWDTAYTEAFF
TRBV14	14	TRBJ2-5	CASSQDLRAETQYF
TRBV12-3/TRBV12-4	14	TRBJ1-1	CASSFEGTNTEAFF
TRBV29-1	14	TRBJ2-1	CSVELAGRYNEQFF
TRBV10-3	17	TRBJ2-1	CAISEGLAGGEWNEQFF
TRBV7-3	14	TRBJ2-7	CASSLGGPSYEQYF
TRBV29-1	13	TRBJ2-5	CSAQSGVQETQYF
TRBV30	13	TRBJ1-5	CAWSGGPEGPQHF
TRBV12-3/TRBV12-4	14	TRBJ2-1	CASRGLAGGNEQFF
TRBV12-3/TRBV12-4	14	TRBJ2-7	CASSPGLALGGQYF
TRBV12-3/TRBV12-4	12	TRBJ2-7	CASRLDPYEQYF
TRBV23-1	17	TRBJ1-1	CASSQSPGRTMNTEAFF
TRBV7-9	17	TRBJ2-6	CASSLRTRESGANVLTF
TRBV6-2/TRBV6-3	17	TRBJ2-7	CASTPGQGALNPYEQYF
TRBV29-1	13	TRBJ2-7	CSVEGGTSYEQYF
TRBV5-6	15	TRBJ2-3	CASSLGGGVTDTQYF
TRBV19	17	TRBJ2-1	CASSLLSGTGAYNEQFF
TRBV29-1	14	TRBJ1-2	CSVFGQGPGYGYTF
TRBV4-2	14	TRBJ2-7	CASSQEKGGYEQYF
TRBV6-6	14	TRBJ1-1	CASSYSLGGTEAFF
TRBV25-1	15	TRBJ2-1	CASQVGTGLNNEQFF
TRBV7-9	13	TRBJ2-7	CASSRGTDYEQYF
TRBV23-1	20	TRBJ2-1	CASSQLPGGRLSCSYNEQFF
TRBV7-9	15	TRBJ1-4	CASSYTGTLEGQLFF
TRBV7-9	16	TRBJ2-7	CASSSGLAGVSYEQYF
TRBV10-3	15	TRBJ1-1	CAISETIERNTEAFF
TRBV4-3	14	TRBJ2-3	CASSQDKTGPISYF
TRBV25-1	14	TRBJ2-7	CASSERGEVYEQYF